The clone carrying this T cell receptor beta chain was seen more than once but under ten times. Antigen: not known. The data were obtained in a study of blood T cells in healthy people across ages. Study-wide points: Without sorted subsets, naive and antigen-experienced compartments could not be conclusively compared. A roughly linear age-dependent decrease characterized TCR beta diversity per million T cells.

Primers used in a second PCR of roughly 6 to 11 cycles were a sample-barcoded 5' primer and a J-beta primer mix. Via MiXCR, TCRdb re-called the 5' RACE reads, giving one row per CDR3 protein. The table shows almost 800,000 distinct CDR3 sequences, with over 45% occurring only once. Per sample, no less than 6 micrograms of total RNA were extracted. The germline V gene encodes CDR1 DFQATT and CDR2 SNEGSKA (reference sequence). V was pared by 5 bases and J by 5 bases, with 20 bases of the junction left unmatched. The CDR3 is 17 amino acids. This receptor was taken from a man aged 30 to 39 in good health. Specimen: blood. V usage is TRBV20-1 and J usage is TRBJ2-5; 7 bases line up with TRBD2. The DNA for the CDR3 is TGCAGTGCTCCGCAATCGACTAGCATTCTGCCCTGGGAGACCCAGTACTTC. Its translation is CSAPQSTSILPWETQYF.